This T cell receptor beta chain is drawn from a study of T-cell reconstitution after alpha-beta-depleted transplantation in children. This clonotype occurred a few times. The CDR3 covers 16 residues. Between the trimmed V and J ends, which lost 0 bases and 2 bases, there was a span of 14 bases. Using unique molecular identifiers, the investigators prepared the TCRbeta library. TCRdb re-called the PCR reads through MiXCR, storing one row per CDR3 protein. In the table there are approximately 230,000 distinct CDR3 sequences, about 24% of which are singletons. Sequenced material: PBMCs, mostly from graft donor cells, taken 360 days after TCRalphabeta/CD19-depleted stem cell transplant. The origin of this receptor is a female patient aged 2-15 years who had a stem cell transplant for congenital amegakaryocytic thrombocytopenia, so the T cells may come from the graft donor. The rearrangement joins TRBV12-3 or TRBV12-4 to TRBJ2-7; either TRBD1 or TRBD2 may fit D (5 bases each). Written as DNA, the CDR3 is TGTGCCAGCAGTTTAGCTGGGGGTCCCCCGGCCTACGAGCAGTACTTC. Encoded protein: CASSLAGGPPAYEQYF.